Included here is one T cell receptor (beta chain) sequence, with context. CDR1 and CDR2 (germline): MNHEY, SVGAGI. This CDR3 comprises 13 residues. V lost 6 bases and J lost 3; bases outside the gene matches: 3. This record belongs to a study of blood T cell repertoires in COVID-19. Study in general: PBMCs, B-cell-depleted T cells, or T cells provided the cDNA or gDNA that made up the material.

In the authors' workflow: Reference gene primer amplification gave nucleated cell count estimates. The data were produced by immunoSEQ multiplex PCR, yet TCRdb's version contains in-frame clones alone and is incomplete. The D gene and trimming were derived from the DNA, and the V and J assignments and clone size from that table. The table has about 200,000 clones, around four fifths seen once. The chain carries TRBV6-5 and TRBJ2-5; 8 bases fit TRBD2. The TCR originated in a man between 60 and 75 years old with COVID-19, enrolled during active disease. Material for sequencing was peripheral blood. The CDR3 bases are TGTGCCAGCAGGGTACTAGCGGAAGAGACCCAGTACTTC. This encodes CASRVLAEETQYF.